Shown below are 17 T cell receptor beta chains from a single sample sequenced in a study of cytomegalovirus exposure and HLA in healthy donors. Primers included in the PCR were 60 Vbeta and 13 Jbeta primers. Some clones are missing from TCRdb's copy, which holds only in-frame ones; the method was immunoSEQ multiplex PCR. In the table there are 150,000 to 200,000 clones, around 81% of which are singletons. The sequenced material came from PBMCs. The receptor source for this set is a young woman in good health and CMV-seropositive.

This clone came up once. The rearrangement links TRBV5-1 to TRBJ1-6, with D possibly matching TRBD1 (5 bases). The CDR3 contains 15 residues. Trimming stripped 4 bases from V and 7 bases from J, with 15 bases between. Germline loops: CDR1 SGHRS, CDR2 YFSETQ. The CDR3 DNA reads TGCGCCAGCAGCCCGTGGACGGGGGGGAATTCACCCCTCCACTTT. Translated, it gives CASSPWTGGNSPLHF.

The J gene is TRBJ1-2, the V gene TRBV29-1, with D tentatively TRBD1 (6 bases). The CDR3 loop spans 14 amino acids. Germline values: CDR1 SQVTM, CDR2 ANQGSEA. Trimming pared 5 bases from V and 8 bases from J, leaving 21 bases between. CDR3 sequence: CSVRAGTTPDGYTF. CDR3 sequence (DNA): TGCAGCGTTAGGGCAGGGACAACCCCCGACGGCTACACCTTC.

The chain carries TRBV13 and TRBJ1-1; D is perhaps TRBD1 (5 bases). The CDR3 has 14 amino acids. Germline values: CDR1 PRHDT, CDR2 FYEKMQ (reference sequence). The V end was cut by 5 bases, the J end by 5 bases, with 15 bases between. CDR3 protein: CASSPRAPWTEAFF. CDR3 nucleotide sequence: TGTGCCAGCAGCCCCAGGGCTCCTTGGACTGAAGCTTTCTTT.

The V and J genes are TRBV7-2 and TRBJ2-3, with 14 positions matching TRBD2. Trimming cost V 5 bases and J 14 bases; bases outside gene matches: 12. Germline CDR1 and CDR2: SGHTA and FQGNSA. The CDR3 is 15 amino acids. This CDR3 reads CASSTPPGLAGVWYF. The DNA of the CDR3 is TGTGCCAGCAGCACCCCGCCGGGACTAGCGGGGGTGTGGTATTTT. Based on the CDR3 plus reference TRBV7-2 and TRBJ2-3, the full variable domain is GAGVSQSPSNKVTEKGKDVELRCDPISGHTALYWYRQSLGQGLEFLIYFQGNSAPDKSGLPSDRFSAERTGGSVSTLTIQRTQQEDSAVYLCASSTPPGLAGVWYFGPGTRLTVL.

The chain employs TRBV4-1 and TRBJ2-5; D not certain. CDR1 is MGHRA, CDR2 YSYEKL, per germline. V was cut by 0 bases and J by 1 base, with 9 bases left in between. The CDR3 spans 15 residues. CDR3 in amino acids: CASSQEKTGQETQYF. The DNA of the CDR3 is TGCGCCAGCAGCCAAGAGAAGACTGGCCAAGAGACCCAGTACTTC.

This clone was seen a handful of times. J is TRBJ1-1 and V is TRBV6-5, with a tentative D call TRBD1 (5 bases). CDR3 length equals 12 residues. The germline gives CDR1 MNHEY, CDR2 SVGAGI. Trimming left V 6 bases short and J 8 bases short, with 13 bases between. The CDR3 DNA reads TGTGCCAGCAGCAAGGCAGGGCTGGAAGCTTTCTTT. Its protein product is CASSKAGLEAFF.

This clone occurred a few times. The V gene is TRBV25-1, the J gene TRBJ2-1; 7 bases agree with TRBD1. Germline V gene lookup returns CDR1 MGHDK and CDR2 SYGVNS. The ends lost 3 bases at V and 3 bases at J; junction bases unmatched: 8. The CDR3 contains 16 residues. The CDR3 sequence: CASSEARYRGYNEQFF. The DNA for the CDR3 is TGTGCCAGCAGTGAGGCCCGATACAGGGGCTACAATGAGCAGTTCTTC.

This clone was picked up one time. The chain has TRBV9 and TRBJ2-3; 7 nucleotides agree with TRBD2. The CDR3 has 18 residues. Per the germline V gene, CDR1 is SGDLS and CDR2 is YYNGEE. The V gene end was trimmed by 3 bases and the J gene end by 1 base; junction bases not matched to a gene: 14. CDR3 sequence reads: CASSAARMGGGGTDTQYF. CDR3 sequence (DNA): TGTGCCAGCAGCGCGGCTCGTATGGGGGGAGGGGGCACAGATACGCAGTATTTT.

The chain employs TRBV10-3 and TRBJ2-1; 7 bases align to TRBD1. Germline CDR1 ENHRY, CDR2 SYGVKD. The J segment lost 3 bases and the V segment lost 4 bases, leaving 6 bases of the junction unmatched. This CDR3 is 15 amino acids long. The CDR3 DNA reads as TGTGCCATCAGTGCCGGGACAGCCTTCTACAATGAGCAGTTCTTC. Its translation: CAISAGTAFYNEQFF.

This chain connects TRBV6-6 to TRBJ2-1; D unresolved. The length of the CDR3 is 14 residues. Per the germline V gene, CDR1 is MNHNY and CDR2 is SVGAGI (reference sequence). Trimming left V 4 bases short and J 6 bases short, with 13 bases between. DNA for the CDR3: TGTGCCAGCAGTTCTGTGGCGTCGGGCAATGAGCAGTTCTTC. It yields the protein CASSSVASGNEQFF.

The chain carries TRBV18 and TRBJ2-5, with TRBD1 identical over 11 bases. V lost 4 bases and J lost 4; bases outside the gene matches: 5. Per germline, CDR1 KGHSH and CDR2 LQKENI. This CDR3 region has 15 residues. CDR3 coding DNA: TGTGCCAGCTCACAGACCGGGACAGGGGGAGAGACCCAGTACTTC. Protein sequence: CASSQTGTGGETQYF.

This clone was counted a single time. The chain employs TRBV4-3 and TRBJ2-4; maybe TRBD1 (6 bases). CDR1 LGHNA and CDR2 YSLEER come from the germline V gene. CDR3 length: 14 residues. The ends were cut back, 1 base at V and 8 bases at J, with 12 bases in the middle. In DNA, the CDR3 is TGCGCCAGCAGCCAAGGGCAGGGGAGAGACATTCAGTACTTC. Residues: CASSQGQGRDIQYF.

The chain is built from TRBV7-6 and TRBJ2-3; D gene unclear. The V end was cut by 1 base, the J end by 2 bases, with 7 bases between. Germline CDR1 SGHVS, CDR2 FNYEAQ. CDR3 length: 14 residues. The chain's CDR3 is CASSLDTNTDTQYF. CDR3 bases: TGTGCCAGCAGCTTAGACACTAACACAGATACGCAGTATTTT.

V gene TRBV15 combines with J gene TRBJ1-2; 9 positions match TRBD1. The CDR3 totals 14 residues. Germline CDR1 LNHNV, CDR2 YYDKDF (reference sequence). V lost 8 bases, J lost 3 bases, and 7 bases stayed unmatched. For the CDR3, the DNA is TGTGCCACCGGTCGGGACAGGGAAGACTATGGCTACACCTTC. It specifies CATGRDREDYGYTF.

The J gene is TRBJ1-1, the V gene TRBV4-1, with TRBD1 matching 7 bases. Germline assignment: CDR1 MGHRA and CDR2 YSYEKL. The V segment lost 4 bases and the J segment 0 bases; nucleotides outside the gene matches: 5. The CDR3 has 15 residues. The CDR3 DNA is TGCGCCAGCAGCCGGAAACAGGGGATGAACACTGAAGCTTTCTTT. This encodes CASSRKQGMNTEAFF.

This clone was picked up one time. The CDR3: CASSSRRQNTEAFF. The DNA of the CDR3 is TGTGCCAGCAGTTCTCGACGACAGAACACTGAAGCTTTCTTT. V and J are TRBV6-1 and TRBJ1-1; no clear D gene. The CDR3 has 14 residues. CDR1 is MNHNS and CDR2 is SASEGT in the germline V gene. V dropped 5 bases and J dropped 1 base, with 11 bases sitting between them.

The gene calls are TRBV27 and TRBJ2-7; TRBD1 agrees at 9 bases. The germline gives CDR1 MNHEY, CDR2 SMNVEV (reference sequence). This CDR3 comprises 15 residues. V shed 6 bases, J shed 4 bases, and the junction held 10 bases outside the gene matches. This CDR3 reads CASRSRGTGKYEQYF. CDR3 coding DNA: TGTGCCAGCAGGTCTCGCGGGACAGGGAAATACGAGCAGTACTTC.